This T cell receptor (beta chain) was sequenced for a study of blood T cell repertoires in COVID-19. Study overall: Specimens from acute and convalescent COVID-19 originated in the United States, Italy and Spain. PBMCs, B-cell-depleted T cells, or T cells provided the cDNA or gDNA that made up the material.

This clone was seen a single time. Looked up from germline, CDR1 is SGHTA and CDR2 is FQGNSA. Trimming left V 5 bases short and J 0 bases short, with 14 bases between. The CDR3 consists of 15 residues. Original processing methods: Estimated nucleated cell counts came from reference gene primer amplification. Some clones are missing from TCRdb's copy, which holds only in-frame ones; the method was immunoSEQ multiplex PCR. V and J calls and clone size are given by that table; D and trimming were obtained from the DNA. The sample lists about 200,000 clones, about 88% occurring once. This receptor was taken from a woman aged 80 or over with acute or convalescent COVID-19. The gene calls are TRBV7-2 and TRBJ2-7; TRBD1 is a possible D gene (6 bases). The sequencing input was peripheral blood. The chain's CDR3 is CASSEQGPSSYEQYF. The CDR3 region has the DNA TGTGCCAGCAGCGAACAGGGCCCCAGCTCCTACGAGCAGTACTTC. Variable domain in full (rest from reference TRBV7-2 and TRBJ2-7): GAGVSQSPSNKVTEKGKDVELRCDPISGHTALYWYRQSLGQGLEFLIYFQGNSAPDKSGLPSDRFSAERTGGSVSTLTIQRTQQEDSAVYLCASSEQGPSSYEQYFGPGTRLTVT.